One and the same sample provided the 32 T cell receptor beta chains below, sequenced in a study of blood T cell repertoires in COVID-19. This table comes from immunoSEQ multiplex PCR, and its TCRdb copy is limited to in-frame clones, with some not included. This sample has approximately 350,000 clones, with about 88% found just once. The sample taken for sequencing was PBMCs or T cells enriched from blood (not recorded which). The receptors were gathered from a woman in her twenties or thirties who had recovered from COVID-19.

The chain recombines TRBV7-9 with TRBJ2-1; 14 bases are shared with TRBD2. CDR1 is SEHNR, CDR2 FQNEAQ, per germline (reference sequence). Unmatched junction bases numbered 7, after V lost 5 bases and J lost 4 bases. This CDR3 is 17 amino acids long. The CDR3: CASSPRLAGGKYNEQFF. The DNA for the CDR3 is TGTGCCAGCAGCCCAAGACTAGCGGGAGGGAAATACAATGAGCAGTTCTTC.

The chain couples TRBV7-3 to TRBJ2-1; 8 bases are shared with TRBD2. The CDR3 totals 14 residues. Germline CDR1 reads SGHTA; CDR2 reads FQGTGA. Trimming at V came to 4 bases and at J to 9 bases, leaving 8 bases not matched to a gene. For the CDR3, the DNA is TGTGCCAGCAGCTCTACGGGGGGGCCTAGTGAGCAGTTCTTC. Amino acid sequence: CASSSTGGPSEQFF.

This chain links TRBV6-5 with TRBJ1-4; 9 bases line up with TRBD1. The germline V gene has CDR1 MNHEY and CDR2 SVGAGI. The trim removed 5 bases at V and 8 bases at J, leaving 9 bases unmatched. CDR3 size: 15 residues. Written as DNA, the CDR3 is TGTGCCAGCAGTCCCTCCGGGACAGGGAACGAAAAACTGTTTTTT. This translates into CASSPSGTGNEKLFF.

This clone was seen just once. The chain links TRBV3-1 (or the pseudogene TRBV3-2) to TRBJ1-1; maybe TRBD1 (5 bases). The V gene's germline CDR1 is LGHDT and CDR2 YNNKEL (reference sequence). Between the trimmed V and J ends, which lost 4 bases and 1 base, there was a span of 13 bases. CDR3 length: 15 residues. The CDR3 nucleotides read TGTGCCAGCAGCCTACTTCTCACAGGGAACACTGAAGCTTTCTTT. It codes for CASSLLLTGNTEAFF.

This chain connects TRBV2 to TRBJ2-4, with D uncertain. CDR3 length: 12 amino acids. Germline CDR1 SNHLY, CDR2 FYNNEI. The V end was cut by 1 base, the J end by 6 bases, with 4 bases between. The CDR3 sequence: CASSEDRNIQYF. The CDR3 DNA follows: TGTGCCAGCAGTGAAGACAGAAACATTCAGTACTTC.

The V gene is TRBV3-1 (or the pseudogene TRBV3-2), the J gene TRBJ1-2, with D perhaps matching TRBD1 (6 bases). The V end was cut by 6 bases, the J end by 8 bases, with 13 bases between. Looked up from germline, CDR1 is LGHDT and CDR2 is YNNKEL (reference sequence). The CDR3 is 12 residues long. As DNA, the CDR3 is TGTGCCAGCAGTACTAGGGGGGGCGGCTACACCTTC. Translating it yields CASSTRGGGYTF.

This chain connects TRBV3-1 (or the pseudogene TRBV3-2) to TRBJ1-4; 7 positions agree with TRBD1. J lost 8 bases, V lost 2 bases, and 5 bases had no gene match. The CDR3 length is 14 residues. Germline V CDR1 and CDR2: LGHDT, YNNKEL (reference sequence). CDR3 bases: TGTGCCAGCAGCCAACGTAACAGGGGCGAAAAACTGTTTTTT. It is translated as CASSQRNRGEKLFF.

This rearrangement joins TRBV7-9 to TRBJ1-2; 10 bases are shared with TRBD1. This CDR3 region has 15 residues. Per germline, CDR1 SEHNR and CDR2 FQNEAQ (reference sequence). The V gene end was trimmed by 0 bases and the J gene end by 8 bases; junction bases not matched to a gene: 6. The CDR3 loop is CASSLAGTGVDGYTF. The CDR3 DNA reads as TGTGCCAGCAGCTTAGCGGGGACAGGGGTGGACGGCTACACCTTC.

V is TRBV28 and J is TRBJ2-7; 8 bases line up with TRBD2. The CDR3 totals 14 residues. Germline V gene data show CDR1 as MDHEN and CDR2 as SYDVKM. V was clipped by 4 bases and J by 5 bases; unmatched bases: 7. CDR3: CASSSGTSPHEQYF. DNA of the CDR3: TGTGCCAGCAGTTCAGGGACTAGTCCCCACGAGCAGTACTTC. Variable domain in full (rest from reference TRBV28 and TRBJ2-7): DVKVTQSSRYLVKRTGEKVFLECVQDMDHENMFWYRQDPGLGLRLIYFSYDVKMKEKGDIPEGYSVSREKKERFSLILESASTNQTSMYLCASSSGTSPHEQYFGPGTRLTVT.

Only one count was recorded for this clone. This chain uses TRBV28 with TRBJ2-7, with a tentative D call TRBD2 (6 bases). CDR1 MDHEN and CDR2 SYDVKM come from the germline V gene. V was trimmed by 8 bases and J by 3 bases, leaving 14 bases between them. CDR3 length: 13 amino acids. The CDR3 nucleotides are TGTGCCAGCGCGCTAGCGCCGTACTACGAGCAGTACTTC. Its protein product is CASALAPYYEQYF.

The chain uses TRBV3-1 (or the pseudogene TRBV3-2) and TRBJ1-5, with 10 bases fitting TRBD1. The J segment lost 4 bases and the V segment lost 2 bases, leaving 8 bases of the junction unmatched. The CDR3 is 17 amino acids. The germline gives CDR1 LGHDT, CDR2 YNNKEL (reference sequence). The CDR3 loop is CASSQQPGTGVNQPQHF. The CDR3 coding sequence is TGTGCCAGCAGCCAACAGCCCGGGACAGGGGTTAATCAGCCCCAGCATTTT.

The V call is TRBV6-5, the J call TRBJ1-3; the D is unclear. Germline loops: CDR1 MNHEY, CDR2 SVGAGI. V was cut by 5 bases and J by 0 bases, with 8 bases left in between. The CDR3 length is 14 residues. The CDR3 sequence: CASSTVNSGNTIYF. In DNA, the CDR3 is TGTGCCAGCAGTACAGTCAACTCTGGAAACACCATATATTTT.

The CDR3 reads CASSHGLAAHYEQYF. The DNA for the CDR3 is TGTGCCAGCAGCCATGGACTAGCGGCCCACTACGAGCAGTACTTC. J is TRBJ2-7 and V is TRBV5-4, with TRBD2 identical over 10 bases. J was trimmed by 3 bases and V by 4 bases; bases with no gene match: 7. Germline V CDR1 and CDR2: SGHNT, YYREEE (reference sequence). CDR3 length: 15 residues.

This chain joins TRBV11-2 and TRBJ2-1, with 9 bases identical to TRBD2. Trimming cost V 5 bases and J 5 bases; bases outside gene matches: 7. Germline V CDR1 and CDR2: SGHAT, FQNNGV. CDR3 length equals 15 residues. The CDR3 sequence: CASSPYSGSHNEQFF. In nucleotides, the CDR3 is TGTGCCAGCAGCCCGTATAGCGGGAGCCACAATGAGCAGTTCTTC.

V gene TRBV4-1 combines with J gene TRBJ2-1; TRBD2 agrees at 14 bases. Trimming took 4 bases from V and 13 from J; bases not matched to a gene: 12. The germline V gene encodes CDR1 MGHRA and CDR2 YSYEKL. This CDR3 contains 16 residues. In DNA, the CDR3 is TGCGCCAGCAGCCCATCCGGGACTAGCGGGAGAAGCGATCAGTTCTTC. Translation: CASSPSGTSGRSDQFF.

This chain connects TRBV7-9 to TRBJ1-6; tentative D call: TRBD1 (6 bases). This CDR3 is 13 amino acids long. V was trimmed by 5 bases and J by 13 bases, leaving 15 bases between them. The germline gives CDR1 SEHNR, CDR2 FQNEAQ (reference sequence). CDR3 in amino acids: CASSQQGFGPLHF. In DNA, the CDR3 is TGTGCCAGCAGCCAACAGGGATTCGGCCCCCTCCACTTT.

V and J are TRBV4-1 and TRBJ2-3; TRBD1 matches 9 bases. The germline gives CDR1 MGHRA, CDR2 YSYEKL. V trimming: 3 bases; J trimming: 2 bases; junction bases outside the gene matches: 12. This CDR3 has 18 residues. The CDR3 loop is CASSQEPTGTGFTDTQYF. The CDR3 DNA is TGCGCCAGCAGCCAGGAACCAACCGGGACAGGGTTCACAGATACGCAGTATTTT.

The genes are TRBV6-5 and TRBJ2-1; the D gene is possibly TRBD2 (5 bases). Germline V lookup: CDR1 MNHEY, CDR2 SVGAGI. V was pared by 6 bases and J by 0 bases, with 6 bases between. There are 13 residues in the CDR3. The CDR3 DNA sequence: TGTGCCAGCAGAGGGAGCTCCTACAATGAGCAGTTCTTC. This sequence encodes CASRGSSYNEQFF.

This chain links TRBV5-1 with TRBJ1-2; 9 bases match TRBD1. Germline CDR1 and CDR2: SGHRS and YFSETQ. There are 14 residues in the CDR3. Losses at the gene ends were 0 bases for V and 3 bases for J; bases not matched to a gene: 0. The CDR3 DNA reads TGCGCCAGCAGCTTGGGGGACAGGGACTATGGCTACACCTTC. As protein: CASSLGDRDYGYTF.

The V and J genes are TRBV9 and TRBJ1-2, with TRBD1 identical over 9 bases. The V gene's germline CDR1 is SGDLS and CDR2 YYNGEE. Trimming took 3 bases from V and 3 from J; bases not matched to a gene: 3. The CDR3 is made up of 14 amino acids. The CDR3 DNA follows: TGTGCCAGCAGCGAGTGGGACAGGGACTATGGCTACACCTTC. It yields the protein CASSEWDRDYGYTF.

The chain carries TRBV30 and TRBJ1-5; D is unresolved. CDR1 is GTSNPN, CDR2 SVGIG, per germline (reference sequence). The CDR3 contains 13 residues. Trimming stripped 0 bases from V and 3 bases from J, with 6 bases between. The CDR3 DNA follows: TGTGCCTGGAGTGTATCCCACAATCAGCCCCAGCATTTT. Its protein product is CAWSVSHNQPQHF.

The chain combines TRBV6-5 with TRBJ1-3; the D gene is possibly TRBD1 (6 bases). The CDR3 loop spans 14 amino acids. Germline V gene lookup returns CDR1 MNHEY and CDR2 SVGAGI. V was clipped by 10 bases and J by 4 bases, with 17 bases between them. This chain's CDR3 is CAIRRGGAGNTIYF. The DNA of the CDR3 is TGTGCCATCCGGAGGGGGGGTGCGGGAAACACCATATATTTT.

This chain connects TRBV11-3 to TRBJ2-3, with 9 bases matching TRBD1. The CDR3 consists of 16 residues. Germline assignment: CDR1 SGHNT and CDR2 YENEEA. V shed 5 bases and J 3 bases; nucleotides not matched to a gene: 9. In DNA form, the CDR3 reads TGTGCCAGCAGCAACTCCTGGACAGGGGCGACAGATACGCAGTATTTT. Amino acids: CASSNSWTGATDTQYF. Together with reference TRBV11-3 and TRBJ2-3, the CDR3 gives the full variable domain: EAGVVQSPRYKIIEKKQPVAFWCNPISGHNTLYWYLQNLGQGPELLIRYENEEAVDDSQLPKDRFSAERLKGVDSTLKIQPAELGDSAVYLCASSNSWTGATDTQYFGPGTRLTVL.

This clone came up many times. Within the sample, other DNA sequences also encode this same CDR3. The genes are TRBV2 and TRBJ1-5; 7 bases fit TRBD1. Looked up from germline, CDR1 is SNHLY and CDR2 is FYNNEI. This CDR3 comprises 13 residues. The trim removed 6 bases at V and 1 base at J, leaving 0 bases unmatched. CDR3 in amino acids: CASRGQSNQPQHF. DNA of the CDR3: TGTGCCAGCAGGGGACAGAGCAATCAGCCCCAGCATTTT.

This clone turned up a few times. In DNA form, the CDR3 reads TGTGCCAGCATTACCGGGACTTCAAATGAGCAGTTCTTC. Protein product: CASITGTSNEQFF. The chain is built from TRBV2 and TRBJ2-1; tentatively, D is TRBD2 (6 bases). The V end lost 7 bases, the J end lost 7 bases, and 14 bases lay between the germline ends. Germline assignment: CDR1 SNHLY and CDR2 FYNNEI. This CDR3 spans 13 amino acids. The whole variable domain, filled in from reference TRBV2 and TRBJ2-1, reads EPEVTQTPSHQVTQMGQEVILRCVPISNHLYFYWYRQILGQKVEFLVSFYNNEISEKSEIFDDQFSVERPDGSNFTLKIRSTKLEDSAMYFCASITGTSNEQFFGPGTRLTVL.

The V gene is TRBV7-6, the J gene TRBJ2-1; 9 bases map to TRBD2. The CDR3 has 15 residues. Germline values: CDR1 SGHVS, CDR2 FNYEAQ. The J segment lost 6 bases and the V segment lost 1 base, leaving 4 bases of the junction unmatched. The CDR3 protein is CASSLGGGAGNEQFF. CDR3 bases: TGTGCCAGCAGCTTAGGCGGGGGGGCCGGCAATGAGCAGTTCTTC. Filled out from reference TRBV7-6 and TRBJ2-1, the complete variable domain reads GAGVSQSPRYKVTKRGQDVALRCDPISGHVSLYWYRQALGQGPEFLTYFNYEAQQDKSGLPNDRFSAERPEGSISTLTIQRTEQRDSAMYRCASSLGGGAGNEQFFGPGTRLTVL.

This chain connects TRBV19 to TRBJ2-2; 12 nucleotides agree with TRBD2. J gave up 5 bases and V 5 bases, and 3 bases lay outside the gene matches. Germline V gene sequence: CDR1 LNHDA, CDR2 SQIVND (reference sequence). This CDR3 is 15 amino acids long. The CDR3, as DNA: TGTGCCAGTAGTTCCGGGACTAGCGGGACCGGGGAGCTGTTTTTT. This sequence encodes CASSSGTSGTGELFF.

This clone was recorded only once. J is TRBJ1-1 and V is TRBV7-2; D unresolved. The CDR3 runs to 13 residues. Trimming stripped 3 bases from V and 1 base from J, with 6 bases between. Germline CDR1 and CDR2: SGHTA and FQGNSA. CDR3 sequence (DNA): TGTGCCAGCAGCTTCGGTAGGAACACTGAAGCTTTCTTT. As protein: CASSFGRNTEAFF.

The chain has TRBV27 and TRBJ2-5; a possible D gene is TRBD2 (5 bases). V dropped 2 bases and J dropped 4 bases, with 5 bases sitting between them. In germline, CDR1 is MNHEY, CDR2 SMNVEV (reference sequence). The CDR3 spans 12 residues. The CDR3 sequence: CASSLAGETQYF. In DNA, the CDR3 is TGTGCCAGCAGTTTAGCGGGAGAGACCCAGTACTTC.

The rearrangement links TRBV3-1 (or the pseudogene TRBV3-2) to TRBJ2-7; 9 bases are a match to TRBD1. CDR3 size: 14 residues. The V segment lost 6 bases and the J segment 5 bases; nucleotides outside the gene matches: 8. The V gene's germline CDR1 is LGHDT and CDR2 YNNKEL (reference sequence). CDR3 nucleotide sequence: TGTGCCAGCAGACCTTCGGGACAGGGCAACGAGCAGTACTTC. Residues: CASRPSGQGNEQYF.

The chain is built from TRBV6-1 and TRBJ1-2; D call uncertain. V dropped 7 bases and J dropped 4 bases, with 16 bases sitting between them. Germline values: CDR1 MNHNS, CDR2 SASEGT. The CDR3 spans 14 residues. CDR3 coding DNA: TGTGCCAGCAAAACGGGAGGGAACTTCTATGGCTACACCTTC. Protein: CASKTGGNFYGYTF.

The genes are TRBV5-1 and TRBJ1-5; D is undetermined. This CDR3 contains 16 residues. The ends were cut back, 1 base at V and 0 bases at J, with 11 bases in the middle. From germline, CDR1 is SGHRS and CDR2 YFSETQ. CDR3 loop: CASSLNGVGSNQPQHF. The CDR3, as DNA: TGCGCCAGCAGCTTGAACGGAGTGGGTAGCAATCAGCCCCAGCATTTT.